This T cell receptor (beta chain) was sequenced for a study of blood T cells in healthy people across ages. As for the study in general: Capturing about one barcoded beta molecule per two T cells was achieved by template switching.

Comment on this clonotype: It may be a read error: a sequence one base away is much more abundant.

Next came a second PCR, run for about 6 to 12 cycles, which used a sample-barcoded 5' primer along with a J-beta primer mix. A single record per CDR3 protein comes from TCRdb applying MiXCR to the 5' RACE reads. The repertoire holds around 2 million distinct CDR3 sequences, with around 40% as singletons. Germline CDR1 and CDR2: KGHDR and SFDVKD. The CDR3 runs 14 residues. The receptor's source is a human donor in good health. V gene TRBV24-1 combines with J gene TRBJ2-1; D may match TRBD1 or TRBD2 (5 bases each). The end of the DNA aligns better with TRBJ2-7, so the J call may be wrong. Source material: blood. As DNA, the CDR3 is TGTGCCACCAGTTGGGGGACCTCCTACAATGAGCAGTACTTC. Protein sequence: CATSWGTSYNEQYF.